Listed here are 19 T cell receptor beta chains from one sample, sequenced in a study of blood T cell repertoires in COVID-19. Here immunoSEQ multiplex PCR was the method, and the copy in TCRdb shows in-frame clones only, minus some. Here the sample spans about 190,000 clones, 84% being singletons. Sequences were obtained from peripheral blood. The receptors stem from a woman aged 70-85 years with active or convalescent COVID-19.

J is TRBJ1-2 and V is TRBV12-5; D is possibly TRBD1 (5 bases). From germline, CDR1 is LGHNT and CDR2 FRNRAP. The CDR3 covers 13 residues. V lost 5 bases and J lost 8, with 15 bases in between. This CDR3 is CASGPEGARGYTF. The CDR3 nucleotides are TGTGCTAGTGGTCCCGAAGGGGCGCGGGGCTACACCTTC.

This clone has a single count. The V and J genes are TRBV7-9 and TRBJ2-5, with 10 positions matching TRBD2. This CDR3 comprises 18 residues. Germline V gene data show CDR1 as SEHNR and CDR2 as FQNEAQ (reference sequence). V lost 5 bases, J lost 7 bases, and 19 bases stayed unmatched. This chain's CDR3 is CASSPPAVSGRFLGTQYF. The CDR3 DNA reads as TGTGCCAGCAGCCCCCCGGCGGTTAGCGGGAGGTTTCTGGGGACCCAGTACTTC.

The chain carries TRBV6-7 and TRBJ2-7; 8 nucleotides line up with TRBD2. TRBV6-7 is an open reading frame whose function is uncertain. CDR3 length: 16 amino acids. V shed 4 bases, J shed 7 bases, and the junction held 15 bases outside the gene matches. The chain's CDR3 is CASSFPWGSGKVEQYF. DNA for the CDR3: TGTGCCAGCAGTTTCCCCTGGGGTAGCGGGAAGGTAGAGCAGTACTTC.

The rearrangement links TRBV15 to TRBJ2-7; tentative D call: TRBD2 (7 bases). The germline V gene encodes CDR1 LNHNV and CDR2 YYDKDF (reference sequence). Trimming left V 1 base short and J 2 bases short, with 9 bases between. The CDR3 totals 14 residues. The CDR3 is CATSRVGGAYEQYF. CDR3 coding DNA: TGTGCCACCAGCAGAGTAGGGGGGGCCTACGAGCAGTACTTC. Full variable domain (remainder filled in from reference TRBV15 and TRBJ2-7): DAMVIQNPRYQVTQFGKPVTLSCSQTLNHNVMYWYQQKSSQAPKLLFHYYDKDFNNEADTPDNFQSRRPNTSFCFLDIRSPGLGDTAMYLCATSRVGGAYEQYFGPGTRLTVT.

This CDR3 reads CASSSGPTAENQPQHF. DNA for the CDR3: TGTGCCAGCAGCTCCGGTCCGACAGCCGAAAATCAGCCCCAGCATTTT. This chain connects TRBV5-6 to TRBJ1-5; D is perhaps TRBD1 (5 bases). Between the trimmed V and J ends, which lost 3 bases and 4 bases, there was a span of 17 bases. This CDR3 has 16 residues. Germline V gives CDR1 SGHDT, CDR2 YYEEEE. The entire variable domain, with the rest obtained from reference TRBV5-6 and TRBJ1-5, is as follows: DAGVTQSPTHLIKTRGQQVTLRCSPKSGHDTVSWYQQALGQGPQFIFQYYEEEERQRGNFPDRFSGHQFPNYSSELNVNALLLGDSALYLCASSSGPTAENQPQHFGDGTRLSIL.

The chain is built from TRBV29-1 and TRBJ2-1; possible D gene TRBD2, 5 bases. This CDR3 has 14 residues. Trimming pared 2 bases from V and 7 bases from J, leaving 15 bases between. Germline V CDR1 and CDR2: SQVTM, ANQGSEA. CDR3 in DNA: TGCAGCGTTGAACGCAGCGGTCTTGGGAATGAGCAGTTCTTC. Translated: CSVERSGLGNEQFF.

The rearrangement uses TRBV5-1 and TRBJ2-1, with D possibly matching TRBD2 (6 bases). The germline V and J ends were trimmed by 4 bases and 1 base, with 15 bases remaining between them. This CDR3 is built from 16 residues. Germline V gene sequence: CDR1 SGHRS, CDR2 YFSETQ. CDR3 sequence (DNA): TGCGCCAGCAGCCCCGGGGGAGCGGATTCCTACAATGAGCAGTTCTTC. Residues: CASSPGGADSYNEQFF.

This clone was observed a single time. This rearrangement joins TRBV5-1 to TRBJ2-1, with TRBD2 as a possible D gene (5 bases). The germline gives CDR1 SGHRS, CDR2 YFSETQ. This CDR3 comprises 12 residues. V was trimmed by 5 bases and J by 8 bases, leaving 11 bases between them. The CDR3 region is CASSYGEHEQFF. CDR3 bases: TGCGCCAGCAGTTACGGGGAGCATGAGCAGTTCTTC.

The gene calls are TRBV6-1 and TRBJ2-3; 9 bases match TRBD2. V shed 4 bases and J 4 bases; nucleotides not matched to a gene: 12. The CDR3 covers 17 residues. Germline V gives CDR1 MNHNS, CDR2 SASEGT. The CDR3 spells CASSGRRAGGRADTQYF. The CDR3 bases are TGTGCCAGCAGTGGACGGAGAGCGGGAGGCCGCGCAGATACGCAGTATTTT.

This chain connects TRBV5-1 to TRBJ1-3; a possible D gene is TRBD1 (6 bases). Between the trimmed V and J ends, which lost 0 bases and 2 bases, there was a span of 15 bases. The CDR3 is made up of 17 amino acids. Germline V gene data show CDR1 as SGHRS and CDR2 as YFSETQ. CDR3 nucleotide sequence: TGCGCCAGCAGCTTGGGACCCCAGGGGCAAACTGGAAACACCATATATTTT. Translated, it gives CASSLGPQGQTGNTIYF.

This sequence joins TRBV7-9 and TRBJ2-7; D gene uncertain. Germline V gives CDR1 SEHNR, CDR2 FQNEAQ (reference sequence). This CDR3 is built from 11 residues. The germline V and J ends were trimmed by 2 bases and 5 bases, with 4 bases remaining between them. The CDR3 protein is CASSLSDEQYF. In nucleotides, the CDR3 is TGTGCCAGCAGCTTATCCGACGAGCAGTACTTC.

The V call is TRBV19, the J call TRBJ2-3; D remains ambiguous. The CDR3 is made up of 14 amino acids. V lost 2 bases, J lost 2 bases, and 8 bases lay in between. Per the germline V gene, CDR1 is LNHDA and CDR2 is SQIVND (reference sequence). CDR3 sequence reads: CASSIPHITDTQYF. The CDR3 bases are TGTGCCAGTAGTATACCTCACATCACAGATACGCAGTATTTT. Full variable domain (outside the CDR3, taken from reference TRBV19 and TRBJ2-3): DGGITQSPKYLFRKEGQNVTLSCEQNLNHDAMYWYRQDPGQGLRLIYYSQIVNDFQKGDIAEGYSVSREKKESFPLTVTSAQKNPTAFYLCASSIPHITDTQYFGPGTRLTVL.

This chain uses TRBV19 with TRBJ2-1, with 14 bases that match TRBD2. Germline V gene lookup returns CDR1 LNHDA and CDR2 SQIVND (reference sequence). The CDR3 spans 16 residues. V was pared by 6 bases and J by 7 bases, with 8 bases of the junction left unmatched. DNA for the CDR3: TGTGCCAGTAGCCCTCGACTAGCGGGAGGGCGAAATGAGCAGTTCTTC. The encoded protein is CASSPRLAGGRNEQFF.

This clone was detected only a few times. This chain links TRBV5-6 with TRBJ2-7; 8 nucleotides align to TRBD2. There are 13 residues in the CDR3. Germline trimming cut 0 bases from V and 7 bases from J; bases unmatched to any gene: 3. Germline V CDR1 and CDR2: SGHDT, YYEEEE. CDR3 residues: CASSLGLASEQYF. The DNA for the CDR3 is TGTGCCAGCAGCTTGGGACTAGCGAGTGAGCAGTACTTC.

This chain uses TRBV7-3 with TRBJ2-1; 7 nucleotides match TRBD1. Trimming cost V 5 bases and J 7 bases; bases outside gene matches: 11. The CDR3 is 15 amino acids. Germline V gene data show CDR1 as SGHTA and CDR2 as FQGTGA. In DNA, the CDR3 is TGTGCCAGCAGCCCTGTGGACAGGAAAAGGAATGAGCAGTTCTTC. Translated, it gives CASSPVDRKRNEQFF.

This clone was seen many times. V gene TRBV7-9 combines with J gene TRBJ1-1; TRBD1 agrees at 9 bases. The V gene end was trimmed by 0 bases and the J gene end by 5 bases; junction bases not matched to a gene: 7. The CDR3 consists of 16 residues. CDR1 SEHNR and CDR2 FQNEAQ come from the germline V gene (reference sequence). The chain's CDR3 is CASSLAAMTGGTEAFF. In DNA, the CDR3 is TGTGCCAGCAGCTTAGCGGCCATGACAGGGGGGACTGAAGCTTTCTTT.

V gene TRBV9 combines with J gene TRBJ2-3, with 14 bases identical to TRBD2. Trimming took 3 bases from V and 1 from J; bases not matched to a gene: 1. CDR1 SGDLS and CDR2 YYNGEE come from the germline V gene. This CDR3 comprises 16 residues. The CDR3 DNA reads as TGTGCCAGCAGCGGACTAGCGGGAGGGCGCACAGATACGCAGTATTTT. It translates to CASSGLAGGRTDTQYF.

The V gene is TRBV10-2, the J gene TRBJ2-3; 9 bases fit TRBD2. V was pared by 6 bases and J by 0 bases, with 10 bases of the junction left unmatched. This CDR3 contains 17 residues. From germline, CDR1 is WSHSY and CDR2 SAAADI. The CDR3 loop reads CASSHPLLAGSTDTQYF. The CDR3, as DNA: TGCGCCAGCAGCCACCCCCTGCTAGCGGGAAGCACAGATACGCAGTATTTT.

This clone was recorded a few times. V is TRBV5-8 and J is TRBJ2-7; TRBD1 matches at 11 bases. CDR1 and CDR2 from the germline V gene are SGHTS and YDEGEE. The CDR3 is 15 amino acids. V lost 4 bases and J lost 3; bases outside the gene matches: 6. The CDR3 here is CASSLGTGGRYEQYF. CDR3 nucleotides: TGTGCCAGCAGCCTCGGGACAGGGGGTCGCTACGAGCAGTACTTC.